These T cell receptor beta chains were read from a single sample in a study of human T cells and chemical hapten exposure. One entry per CDR3 protein, called by TCRdb with MiXCR from the RACE reads. Counted here are about 110,000 distinct CDR3 sequences, less than 10% occurring once; the ten biggest clones make up about 3.1%. The source material was whole blood, sampled in connection with sensitization to the hapten diphenylcyclopropenone (DPC). All receptors come from a woman aged 40 to 49 with alopecia areata. Some clones in this sample may be carry-over from other donors' samples. CDR3s leave out the opening cysteine and the closing phenylalanine or tryptophan.

V | CDR3
TRBV5-1 | ASSLLTRGELGIQY
TRBV7-8 | ASSSWTSGRTDTQY
TRBV7-9 | ASSLVRDSQETQY
TRBV4-2 | ASSQEVGNQETQY
TRBV7-9 | ASSLELRAEQY
TRBV24-1 | ATSETTGMGNQPQH
TRBV7-6 | ASSTQGDTEAF
TRBV5-1 | ASGIAGDNEQF
TRBV11-2 | ASSYHSGGPYEQY
TRBV5-1 | ASRLSHASSCEQY
TRBV6-4 | ASSGTGVDTQY
TRBV29-1 | SVVVASFTDTQY
TRBV4-1 | ASSLVGTGGLGTEAF
TRBV12-3/TRBV12-4 | ASSSNGYT
TRBV18 | ASSSTGRNTEAF
TRBV9 | ASSVAGNSNYGYT
TRBV30 | AWSNGRNTEAF
TRBV7-6 | ASSLTPGGGNQPQH
TRBV10-3 | AISSQGAGQETQY
TRBV11-2 | ASSAGLDTEAF
TRBV7-3 | ASSFSGGKETQY
TRBV6-2/TRBV6-3 | ASNERGSDGELF
TRBV7-2 | ASSAQQGSWNEQF
TRBV6-2/TRBV6-3 | ASSYREGSQETQY
TRBV2 | ASLEMQGDPYEQY
TRBV20-1 | SARTSGGYNSPLH